This is a list of T cell receptor beta chains from one sample in a study of T-cell memory formation after mild COVID-19. TCRdb redid the calling of the 5' RACE reads with MiXCR, one entry per CDR3 protein. The table lists about half a million distinct CDR3 sequences, approximately 18% of them singletons. Sequencing was carried out using PBMCs or a T cell subset sorted from them (not recorded which). These receptor sequences come from an adult woman who had mild COVID-19 (a few samples of this study predate the infection). Cell type and time point are not known. CDR3s include the opening cysteine and the closing phenylalanine or tryptophan. The order of the fields is clone size, D gene, V gene, J gene, CDR3 protein, CDR3 DNA. D genes are given only for firm matches. The size field is filled for only some rows; it gives once, few, many or a size class.

>few|TRBD2|TRBV12-3/TRBV12-4|TRBJ2-5
CASTAGGGINQETQYF
TGTGCCAGCACCGCTGGCGGGGGAATAAATCAAGAGACCCAGTACTTC
>.|.|TRBV6-5|TRBJ1-2
CASSSSGRRDTF
TGTGCCAGCAGTTCTAGTGGTCGGAGGGACACCTTC
>many|TRBD1|TRBV10-3|TRBJ2-7
CAISEGTGQSYEQYF
TGTGCCATCAGCGAAGGGACAGGGCAATCTTACGAGCAGTACTTC
>.|TRBD1|TRBV28|TRBJ2-1
CASSPRTGLSYNEQFF
TGTGCCAGCAGTCCCCGGACAGGTCTTTCTTACAATGAGCAGTTCTTC
>few|.|TRBV6-2/TRBV6-3|TRBJ2-3
CASKVHTGRTDTQYF
TGTGCCAGCAAGGTCCACACAGGACGAACAGATACGCAGTATTTT
>few|.|TRBV7-8|TRBJ1-1
CASSPPGADEAFF
TGTGCCAGCAGCCCACCGGGGGCAGATGAAGCTTTCTTT
>few|TRBD2|TRBV12-3/TRBV12-4|TRBJ2-1
CASRKRESYNEQFF
TGTGCCAGCAGGAAGCGGGAGAGCTACAATGAGCAGTTCTTC
>few|TRBD1|TRBV7-9|TRBJ1-3
CASSSDREGNTIYF
TGTGCCAGCAGCTCCGACAGGGAAGGAAACACCATATATTTT
>many|.|TRBV11-2|TRBJ2-2
CASSADKGTGELFF
TGTGCCAGCAGCGCGGACAAGGGCACCGGGGAGCTGTTTTTT
>few|TRBD2|TRBV9|TRBJ2-5
CASSSSGRAEGTQYF
TGTGCCAGCAGCTCTAGCGGGAGGGCCGAAGGGACCCAGTACTTC
>few|.|TRBV27|TRBJ1-2
CASSFYGGDYGYTF
TGTGCCAGCAGTTTTTATGGGGGGGACTATGGCTACACCTTC
>.|.|TRBV5-6|TRBJ2-2
CASSSDTGYTGELFF
TGTGCCAGCAGCTCTGACACAGGGTACACCGGGGAGCTGTTTTTT
>.|.|TRBV9|TRBJ2-1
CASSVADGLQFF
TGTGCCAGCAGCGTAGCCGATGGCCTACAGTTCTTC
>few|.|TRBV6-2/TRBV6-3|TRBJ1-4
CASSYPTVLSEKLFF
TGTGCCAGCAGTTACCCGACAGTGTTGAGTGAAAAACTGTTTTTT